This TCR beta chain was captured by sequencing in a study of beta chain features in type 1 diabetes. Study-level findings and limits: Shortening of TCRB CDR3s, moderate but significant, appeared in all four CD4+ subsets of Type 1 diabetes patients. Sequencing used cDNA, and cells with high TCR expression could therefore be over-represented.

Comments on this clone: Its antigen is not identified. The sample holds other DNA sequences that translate to the same CDR3.

Stem cell-like memory, regulatory, central memory and naive CD4+ cells were sorted via CD45RO/CCR7/CD25/CD127/CD95/CD27. Trimming shortened V by 4 bases and J by 4 bases, and 14 bases separated the two germline ends. The germline CDR1 and CDR2 sequences are SQVTM and ANQGSEA. The CDR3 has 13 amino acids. As every portion of the isolated RNA was reverse transcribed, the sequencing read expressed TCRB transcripts. About 3.7 million reads on average were seen across naive, central memory and regulatory T cell samples. Generated by immunoSEQ multiplex PCR, the TCRdb table keeps only in-frame clones and is missing some. This table holds a few hundred thousand clones, roughly 16% found once.

This chain links TRBV29-1 with TRBJ2-7; D is uncertain. The sequenced sample consisted of naive CD4+ T cells from blood. This receptor was obtained from a man aged 30-40 years with type 1 diabetes. CDR3 sequence reads: CSVGGILSYEQYF. The CDR3 DNA reads TGCAGCGTTGGGGGAATTCTAAGTTACGAGCAGTACTTC.